Following are 20 T cell receptor beta chains from one sample sequenced in a study of shared clonotypes between healthy human individuals. TCRdb's copy holds only in-frame clones and misses some; the assay was immunoSEQ multiplex PCR. Here the sample spans about half a million clones, roughly 80% being singletons. Sequencing used PBMCs. These receptors were obtained from a woman aged 40-49 years in good health. Some clones in this sample may be carry-over from other donors' samples.

As regards this clone: One base separates it from a far larger clone, so it is likely a read error. The chain is built from TRBV9 and TRBJ2-5; tentative D call: TRBD1 (5 bases). Germline CDR1 reads SGDLS; CDR2 reads YYNGEE. The germline V and J ends were trimmed by 3 bases and 5 bases, with 11 bases remaining between them. This CDR3 is 13 amino acids long. The CDR3 protein is CASSAQDGETQYF. CDR3 DNA sequence: TGTGCCAGCAGCGCACAGGACGGGGAGACCCAGTACTTC. Using reference TRBV9 and TRBJ2-5 for the parts outside the CDR3, the full variable domain is DSGVTQTPKHLITATGQRVTLRCSPRSGDLSVYWYQQSLDQGLQFLIQYYNGEERAKGNILERFSAQQFPDLHSELNLSSLELGDSALYFCASSAQDGETQYFGPGTRLLVL.

The chain couples TRBV5-1 to TRBJ2-5; TRBD2 matches 9 bases. The J call is in doubt because the DNA end fits TRBJ2-7 better. The CDR3 contains 15 residues. The germline V gene encodes CDR1 SGHRS and CDR2 YFSETQ. The CDR3 DNA sequence: TGCGCCAGCAGCTTGGAATTAGCGGGAGCAGGCGAGCAGTACTTC. It specifies CASSLELAGAGEQYF.

In this sample, this clone turned up a few times. This may be a read error, as it is one base from a much larger clone. V usage is TRBV28 and J usage is TRBJ2-5; TRBD2 agrees at 7 bases. V was clipped by 4 bases and J by 9 bases; unmatched bases: 23. The V gene's germline CDR1 is MDHEN and CDR2 SYDVKM. The CDR3 contains 18 residues. The CDR3 loop is CASSSLRTRQGNRGAQYF. Written as DNA, the CDR3 is TGTGCCAGCAGTTCCCTTCGAACTCGGCAGGGCAACCGGGGGGCCCAGTACTTC.

This chain joins TRBV7-9 and TRBJ1-1, with a possible D match to TRBD1 (6 bases). The V gene's germline CDR1 is SEHNR and CDR2 FQNEAQ (reference sequence). This CDR3 region has 14 residues. Trimming took off 5 bases at V and 1 base at J, with 11 bases between the two ends. CDR3 in amino acids: CASSLRGRNTEAFF. Here the CDR3 DNA reads TGTGCCAGCAGCCTCAGGGGCCGGAACACTGAAGCTTTCTTT.

V gene TRBV15 combines with J gene TRBJ1-1; the D is unclear. Trimming shortened V by 3 bases and J by 1 base, and 9 bases separated the two germline ends. The CDR3 runs 14 residues. From germline, CDR1 is LNHNV and CDR2 YYDKDF (reference sequence). CDR3 residues: CATSRERTNTEAFF. The CDR3 DNA sequence: TGTGCCACCAGCAGGGAGAGAACGAACACTGAAGCTTTCTTT.

The rearrangement uses TRBV10-3 and TRBJ1-5; D is perhaps TRBD1 (6 bases). Germline V lookup: CDR1 ENHRY, CDR2 SYGVKD. The V end lost 3 bases, the J end lost 8 bases, and 14 bases lay between the germline ends. The CDR3 covers 14 residues. The CDR3, as DNA: TGTGCCATCAGTGATAGTCAGGGGTCGGAGCCCCAGCATTTT. Its translation: CAISDSQGSEPQHF.

V gene TRBV5-1 combines with J gene TRBJ2-2, with 10 bases lining up with TRBD1. CDR3 length: 16 amino acids. V lost 0 bases, J lost 6 bases, and 5 bases stayed unmatched. Germline lookup yields CDR1 SGHRS and CDR2 YFSETQ. The chain's CDR3 is CASSLVGQGSAGELFF. CDR3 DNA: TGCGCCAGCAGCTTGGTGGGACAGGGGAGTGCCGGGGAGCTGTTTTTT.

This rearrangement joins TRBV5-1 to TRBJ2-5; D remains ambiguous. Germline V gene lookup returns CDR1 SGHRS and CDR2 YFSETQ. This CDR3 comprises 14 residues. V shed 1 base and J shed 1 base, with 8 bases lying between them. The CDR3 protein is CASSLQRSQETQYF. In DNA, the CDR3 is TGCGCCAGCAGCTTGCAGCGAAGCCAAGAGACCCAGTACTTC.

The rearrangement uses TRBV7-3 and TRBJ2-1; 10 nucleotides agree with TRBD2. CDR3 length equals 17 residues. Germline CDR1 is SGHTA and CDR2 is FQGTGA. Trimming at V came to 2 bases and at J to 6 bases, leaving 10 bases not matched to a gene. The CDR3 nucleotides read TGTGCCAGCAGCTTACTCCCAGCGGGAGGGCTTATCAATGAGCAGTTCTTC. Translating gives CASSLLPAGGLINEQFF.

The V call is TRBV5-6, the J call TRBJ2-1, with D perhaps TRBD2 (6 bases). Trimming left V 4 bases short and J 4 bases short, with 21 bases between. Germline-derived CDR1 and CDR2 are SGHDT and YYEEEE. This CDR3 region has 17 residues. CDR3 amino acids: CASSGDFLSTNYNEQFF. CDR3 nucleotides: TGTGCCAGCAGCGGGGACTTCCTATCTACGAATTACAATGAGCAGTTCTTC. The full variable domain, its missing parts supplied by reference TRBV5-6 and TRBJ2-1, is DAGVTQSPTHLIKTRGQQVTLRCSPKSGHDTVSWYQQALGQGPQFIFQYYEEEERQRGNFPDRFSGHQFPNYSSELNVNALLLGDSALYLCASSGDFLSTNYNEQFFGPGTRLTVL.

On this clone: It differs at one base from a far larger clone, so likely a read error. Other DNA sequences in the sample encode the same CDR3. This sequence joins TRBV10-3 and TRBJ2-7, with 9 nucleotides matching TRBD1. V gave up 4 bases and J gave up 7 bases; unmatched junction bases: 5. The CDR3 is 13 residues long. Germline V gene data show CDR1 as ENHRY and CDR2 as SYGVKD. The chain's CDR3 is CAISGDRVGEQYF. In nucleotides, the CDR3 is TGTGCCATCAGTGGGGACAGGGTAGGGGAGCAGTACTTC.

V usage is TRBV18 and J usage is TRBJ2-2, with D possibly being TRBD1 (5 bases). The CDR3 loop spans 14 amino acids. CDR1 and CDR2 (germline): KGHSH, LQKENI. V lost 7 bases to trimming and J lost 5 bases, with 14 bases between them. The DNA of the CDR3 is TGTGCCAGCTTTGACCGAAGGGGAACCGGGGAGCTGTTTTTT. Translated: CASFDRRGTGELFF.

This clone was counted a few times. This chain links TRBV13 with TRBJ1-3; D is undetermined. Germline CDR1 reads PRHDT; CDR2 reads FYEKMQ (reference sequence). Trimming shortened V by 8 bases and J by 3 bases, and 5 bases separated the two germline ends. CDR3 size: 11 residues. DNA for the CDR3: TGTGCCAGCGGTATTGGAAACACCATATATTTT. Protein: CASGIGNTIYF.

The J gene is TRBJ2-7, the V gene TRBV13; D unclear. V was clipped by 6 bases and J by 3 bases, with 12 bases between them. Germline V gives CDR1 PRHDT, CDR2 FYEKMQ (reference sequence). This CDR3 has 13 residues. CDR3 amino acids: CASRGSASYEQYF. The CDR3 DNA reads as TGTGCCAGCAGGGGTTCAGCGAGCTACGAGCAGTACTTC.

This clone has a single count. This chain links TRBV10-3 with TRBJ1-2, with a tentative D call TRBD1 (5 bases). The germline CDR1 and CDR2 sequences are ENHRY and SYGVKD. The CDR3 runs 13 residues. Trimming stripped 6 bases from V and 5 bases from J, with 13 bases between. This CDR3 reads CAISPQVGYGYTF. DNA of the CDR3: TGTGCCATCAGCCCACAGGTGGGGTATGGCTACACCTTC.

Comments on this clone: This same CDR3 is encoded by further DNA sequences in the sample. V is TRBV7-3 and J is TRBJ1-1, with 7 positions matching TRBD1. Per germline, CDR1 SGHTA and CDR2 FQGTGA. V lost 2 bases and J lost 5; bases outside the gene matches: 2. The CDR3 totals 13 residues. The CDR3 coding sequence is TGTGCCAGCAGCTTATCCAGGGGGACTGAAGCTTTCTTT. Translation gives CASSLSRGTEAFF.

Comment on this clone: A far more abundant clone sits one base away, making this likely a read error. V gene TRBV7-2 combines with J gene TRBJ1-2; D gene uncertain. This CDR3 spans 12 amino acids. Deletions cut 2 bases from V and 3 bases from J, with 4 bases between. Germline V gene data show CDR1 as SGHTA and CDR2 as FQGNSA. In nucleotides, the CDR3 is TGTGCCAGCAGCTTATCCGACTATGGCTACACCTTC. It codes for CASSLSDYGYTF.

The chain uses TRBV7-8 and TRBJ2-7; a possible D gene is TRBD2 (5 bases). With 6 bases removed from V and 1 base from J, the gap between germline ends came to 13 bases. Germline lookup yields CDR1 SGHVS and CDR2 FQNEAQ. CDR3 length: 14 residues. The CDR3 protein is CASRSGRWSYEQYF. DNA for the CDR3: TGTGCCAGCAGAAGCGGAAGGTGGTCCTACGAGCAGTACTTC.

The chain couples TRBV28 to TRBJ1-4, with D possibly matching TRBD1 (6 bases). The germline V gene encodes CDR1 MDHEN and CDR2 SYDVKM. V lost 4 bases and J lost 4, with 16 bases in between. This CDR3 spans 16 amino acids. CDR3 loop: CASSSPRQALNEKLFF. CDR3 in DNA: TGTGCCAGCAGTTCCCCCCGACAGGCCCTTAATGAAAAACTGTTTTTT.

In the case of this clone: A far larger clone is one nucleotide away, so this likely arose from a read error. The V call is TRBV30, the J call TRBJ2-5; D assignment may be TRBD1 or TRBD2 (5 bases each). Trimming shortened V by 3 bases and J by 3 bases, and 14 bases separated the two germline ends. CDR3 length: 14 residues. Germline V gene lookup returns CDR1 GTSNPN and CDR2 SVGIG (reference sequence). CDR3 in amino acids: CAWRPGTAKETQYF. CDR3 DNA sequence: TGTGCCTGGAGACCCGGGACCGCCAAAGAGACCCAGTACTTC. Complete variable domain (other parts from reference TRBV30 and TRBJ2-5): SQTIHQWPATLVQPVGSPLSLECTVEGTSNPNLYWYRQAAGRGLQLLFYSVGIGQISSEVPQNLSASRPQDRQFILSSKKLLLSDSGFYLCAWRPGTAKETQYFGPGTRLLVL.